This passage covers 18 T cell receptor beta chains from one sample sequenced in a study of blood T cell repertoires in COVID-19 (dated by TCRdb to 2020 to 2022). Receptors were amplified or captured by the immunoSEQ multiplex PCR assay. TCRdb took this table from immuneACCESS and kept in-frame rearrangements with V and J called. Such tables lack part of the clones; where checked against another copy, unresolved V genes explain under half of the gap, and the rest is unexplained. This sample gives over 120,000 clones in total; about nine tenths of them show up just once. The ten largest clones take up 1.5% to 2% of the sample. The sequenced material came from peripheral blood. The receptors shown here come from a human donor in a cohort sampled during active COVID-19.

The CDR3 here is CSVSTGGNTEAFF. In nucleotides, the CDR3 is TGCAGCGTTTCTACAGGGGGCAACACTGAAGCTTTCTTT. The chain recombines TRBV29-1 with TRBJ1-1; 9 nucleotides match TRBD1. The CDR3 covers 13 residues. With 5 bases clipped from V and 2 bases from J, the junction kept 3 bases outside the gene matches. CDR1 is SQVTM, CDR2 ANQGSEA, per germline. Full variable domain (remainder filled in from reference TRBV29-1 and TRBJ1-1): SAVISQKPSRDICQRGTSLTIQCQVDSQVTMMFWYRQQPGQSLTLIATANQGSEATYESGFVIDKFPISRPNLTFSTLTVSNMSPEDSSIYLCSVSTGGNTEAFFGQGTRLTVV.

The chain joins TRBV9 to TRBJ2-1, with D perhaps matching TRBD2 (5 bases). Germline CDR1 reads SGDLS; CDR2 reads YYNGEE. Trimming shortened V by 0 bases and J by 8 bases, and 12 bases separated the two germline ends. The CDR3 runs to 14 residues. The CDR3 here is CASSVGGKGDEQFF. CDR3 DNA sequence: TGTGCCAGCAGCGTAGGAGGGAAAGGAGATGAGCAGTTCTTC.

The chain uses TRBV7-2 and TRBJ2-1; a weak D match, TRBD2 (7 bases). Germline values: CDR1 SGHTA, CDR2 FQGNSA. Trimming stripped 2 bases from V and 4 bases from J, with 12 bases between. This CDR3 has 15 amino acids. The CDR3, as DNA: TGTGCCAGCAGCTTAATGCGGGGGCGGTACAATGAGCAGTTCTTC. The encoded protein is CASSLMRGRYNEQFF.

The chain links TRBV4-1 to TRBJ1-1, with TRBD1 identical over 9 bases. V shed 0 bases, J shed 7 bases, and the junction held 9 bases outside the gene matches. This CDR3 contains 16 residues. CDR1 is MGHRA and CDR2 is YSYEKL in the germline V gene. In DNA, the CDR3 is TGCGCCAGCAGCCAAGAGCTGGGGACAGGGCTGGATGAAGCTTTCTTT. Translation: CASSQELGTGLDEAFF.

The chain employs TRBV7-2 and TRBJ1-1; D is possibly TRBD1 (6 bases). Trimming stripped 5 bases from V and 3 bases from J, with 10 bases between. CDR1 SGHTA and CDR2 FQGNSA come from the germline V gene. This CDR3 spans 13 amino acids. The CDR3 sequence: CASSNKGDTEAFF. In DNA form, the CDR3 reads TGTGCCAGCAGCAACAAGGGGGACACTGAAGCTTTCTTT.

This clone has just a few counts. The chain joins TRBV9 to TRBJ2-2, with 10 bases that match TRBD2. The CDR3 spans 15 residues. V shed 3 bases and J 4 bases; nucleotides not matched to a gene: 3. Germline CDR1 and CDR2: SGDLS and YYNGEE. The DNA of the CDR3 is TGTGCCAGCAGCGAATTAGCGGGGGGCACCGGGGAGCTGTTTTTT. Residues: CASSELAGGTGELFF.

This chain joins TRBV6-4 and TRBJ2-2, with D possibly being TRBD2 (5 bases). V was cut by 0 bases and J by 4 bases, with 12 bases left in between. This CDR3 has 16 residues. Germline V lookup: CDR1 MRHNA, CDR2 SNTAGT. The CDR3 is CASSDSTGRGTGELFF. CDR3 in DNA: TGTGCCAGCAGTGACTCGACTGGTCGGGGCACCGGGGAGCTGTTTTTT.

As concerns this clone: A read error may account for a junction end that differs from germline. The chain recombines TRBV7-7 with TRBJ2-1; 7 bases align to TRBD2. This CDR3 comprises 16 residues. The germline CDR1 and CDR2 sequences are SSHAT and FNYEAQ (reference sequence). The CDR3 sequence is CASSLSRDYPYNEQFF. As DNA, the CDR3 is TGTGCTAGCAGCTTATCGCGGGACTACCCCTACAATGAGCAGTTCTTC.

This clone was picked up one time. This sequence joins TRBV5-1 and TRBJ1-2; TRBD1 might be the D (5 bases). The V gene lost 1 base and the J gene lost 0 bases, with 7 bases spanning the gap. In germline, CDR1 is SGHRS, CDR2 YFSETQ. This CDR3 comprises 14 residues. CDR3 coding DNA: TGCGCCAGCAGCTTGTCGACAGCTAACTATGGCTACACCTTC. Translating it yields CASSLSTANYGYTF.

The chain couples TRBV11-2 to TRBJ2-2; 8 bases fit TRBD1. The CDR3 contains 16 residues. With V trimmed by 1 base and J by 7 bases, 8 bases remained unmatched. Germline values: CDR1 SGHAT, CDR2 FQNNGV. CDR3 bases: TGTGCCAGCAGCTTAGTCAGACAGGGGATCATCGGGGAGCTGTTTTTT. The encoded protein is CASSLVRQGIIGELFF.

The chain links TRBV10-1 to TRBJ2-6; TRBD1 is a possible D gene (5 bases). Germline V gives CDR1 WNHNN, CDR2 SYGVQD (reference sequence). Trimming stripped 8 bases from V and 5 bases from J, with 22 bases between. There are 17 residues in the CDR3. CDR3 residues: CASPRPWGGGRANVLTF. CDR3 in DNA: TGCGCCAGCCCTCGACCCTGGGGCGGTGGTAGGGCCAACGTCCTGACTTTC.

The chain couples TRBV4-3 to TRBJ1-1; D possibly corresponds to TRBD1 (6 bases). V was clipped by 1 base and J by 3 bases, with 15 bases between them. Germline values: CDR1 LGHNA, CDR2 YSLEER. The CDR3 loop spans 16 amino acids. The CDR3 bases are TGCGCCAGCAGCCAAGCTGGGGGGGCCCATTACACTGAAGCTTTCTTT. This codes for CASSQAGGAHYTEAFF.

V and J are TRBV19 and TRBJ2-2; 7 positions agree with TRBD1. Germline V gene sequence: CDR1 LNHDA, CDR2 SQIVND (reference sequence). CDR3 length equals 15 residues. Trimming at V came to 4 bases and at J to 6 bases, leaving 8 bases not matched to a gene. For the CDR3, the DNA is TGTGCCAGTAGTACCCAGGGGGAGTTTGCCGGGGAGCTGTTTTTT. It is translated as CASSTQGEFAGELFF.

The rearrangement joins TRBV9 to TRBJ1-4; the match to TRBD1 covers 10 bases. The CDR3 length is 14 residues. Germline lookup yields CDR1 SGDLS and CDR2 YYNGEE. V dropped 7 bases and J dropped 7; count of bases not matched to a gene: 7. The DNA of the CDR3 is TGTGCCAGCGGGCCGGGGACAGGGGTTGAAAAACTGTTTTTT. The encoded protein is CASGPGTGVEKLFF. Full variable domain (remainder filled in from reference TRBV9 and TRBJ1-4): DSGVTQTPKHLITATGQRVTLRCSPRSGDLSVYWYQQSLDQGLQFLIQYYNGEERAKGNILERFSAQQFPDLHSELNLSSLELGDSALYFCASGPGTGVEKLFFGSGTQLSVL.

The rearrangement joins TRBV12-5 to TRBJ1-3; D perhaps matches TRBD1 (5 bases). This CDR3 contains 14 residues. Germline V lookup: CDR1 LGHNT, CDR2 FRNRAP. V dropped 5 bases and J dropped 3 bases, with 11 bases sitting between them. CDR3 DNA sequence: TGTGCTAGTGGTCAAGGGGTTAATGGAAACACCATATATTTT. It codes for CASGQGVNGNTIYF. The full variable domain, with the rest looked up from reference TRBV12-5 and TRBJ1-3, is DARVTQTPRHKVTEMGQEVTMRCQPILGHNTVFWYRQTMMQGLELLAYFRNRAPLDDSGMPKDRFSAEMPDATLATLKIQPSEPRDSAVYFCASGQGVNGNTIYFGEGSWLTVV.

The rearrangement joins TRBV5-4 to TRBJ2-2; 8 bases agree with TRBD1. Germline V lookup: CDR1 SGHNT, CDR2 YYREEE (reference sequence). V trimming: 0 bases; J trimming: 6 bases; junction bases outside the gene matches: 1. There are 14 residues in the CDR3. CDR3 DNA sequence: TGTGCCAGCAGCTTGGAACAGGGGGCCGGGGAGCTGTTTTTT. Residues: CASSLEQGAGELFF.

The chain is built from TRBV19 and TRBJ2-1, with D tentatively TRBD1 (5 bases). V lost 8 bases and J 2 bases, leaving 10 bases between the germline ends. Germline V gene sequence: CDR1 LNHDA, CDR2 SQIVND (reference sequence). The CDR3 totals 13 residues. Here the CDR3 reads CASRARAYNEQFF. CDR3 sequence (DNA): TGTGCCAGTCGGGCCAGGGCCTACAATGAGCAGTTCTTC.

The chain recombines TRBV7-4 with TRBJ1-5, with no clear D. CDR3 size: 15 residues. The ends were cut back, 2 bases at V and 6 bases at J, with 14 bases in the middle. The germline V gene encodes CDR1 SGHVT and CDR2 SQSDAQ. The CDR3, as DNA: TGTGCCAGCAGCTTACTTCAGGAGGGAGGTCAGCCCCAGCATTTT. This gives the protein CASSLLQEGGQPQHF.